These 10 T cell receptor beta chains came from one sample sequenced in a study of T cell changes during pregnancy in multiple sclerosis. Measured with immunoSEQ multiplex PCR; TCRdb has only the in-frame clones, and not every one. This table holds tens of thousands of clones, more than 85% found once. The sequenced sample was peripheral blood, obtained in the first trimester of pregnancy. The receptors shown here come from a female donor with multiple sclerosis, enrolled in a pregnancy study.

V and J are TRBV6-4 and TRBJ1-1; the D gene is possibly TRBD1 (6 bases). CDR1 MRHNA and CDR2 SNTAGT come from the germline V gene. This CDR3 is built from 13 residues. Trimming removed 5 bases from V and 1 base from J, with 8 bases in between. This CDR3 is CASSSDRNTEAFF. CDR3 coding DNA: TGTGCCAGCAGTTCGGACAGGAACACTGAAGCTTTCTTT.

The V gene is TRBV12-5, the J gene TRBJ1-6; 8 bases line up with TRBD1. V lost 8 bases, J lost 4 bases, and 7 bases stayed unmatched. The CDR3 is 15 residues long. Germline lookup yields CDR1 LGHNT and CDR2 FRNRAP. CDR3 amino acids: CASRGQGAYNSPLHF. CDR3 nucleotides: TGTGCTAGTCGTGGACAGGGAGCGTATAATTCACCCCTCCACTTT.

This rearrangement joins TRBV6-1 to TRBJ2-3; no firm D call. Trimming left V 11 bases short and J 2 bases short, with 11 bases between. This CDR3 comprises 12 residues. In germline, CDR1 is MNHNS, CDR2 SASEGT. The CDR3 coding sequence is TGTGCCGCCGAGGCGAACACAGATACGCAGTATTTT. It translates to CAAEANTDTQYF.

This clone has only one observation. This sequence joins TRBV9 and TRBJ2-5; 8 nucleotides align to TRBD1. Per germline, CDR1 SGDLS and CDR2 YYNGEE. The CDR3 totals 17 residues. J was trimmed by 6 bases and V by 5 bases; bases with no gene match: 18. The CDR3 here is CASSRTGTDVGRQTQYF. The CDR3 coding sequence is TGTGCCAGCAGTCGGACAGGGACGGACGTGGGTCGGCAGACCCAGTACTTC.

The gene calls are TRBV6-4 and TRBJ2-3, with 8 nucleotides matching TRBD2. The CDR3 sequence is 16 residues long. Germline CDR1 is MRHNA and CDR2 is SNTAGT. The V gene end was trimmed by 0 bases and the J gene end by 4 bases; junction bases not matched to a gene: 6. The CDR3 nucleotides read TGTGCCAGCAGTGACTCATCGGGGGGGGCCGCAGATACGCAGTATTTT. Residues: CASSDSSGGAADTQYF.

This sequence joins TRBV9 and TRBJ2-2; 8 nucleotides line up with TRBD2. CDR1 and CDR2 from the germline V gene are SGDLS and YYNGEE. This CDR3 spans 17 amino acids. Trimming at V came to 4 bases and at J to 1 base, leaving 9 bases not matched to a gene. CDR3 amino acids: CASSPGGSGVNTGELFF. Written as DNA, the CDR3 is TGTGCCAGCAGCCCAGGCGGTAGCGGGGTGAACACCGGGGAGCTGTTTTTT.

The chain employs TRBV27 and TRBJ1-2, with D possibly being TRBD1 (5 bases). With 8 bases removed from V and 0 bases from J, the gap between germline ends came to 10 bases. Germline V gene sequence: CDR1 MNHEY, CDR2 SMNVEV (reference sequence). This CDR3 has 13 residues. CDR3 protein: CASGGGANYGYTF. The CDR3 DNA sequence: TGTGCCAGCGGGGGGGGAGCTAACTATGGCTACACCTTC.

This chain uses TRBV9 with TRBJ2-1, with a weak D call TRBD1 (6 bases). The CDR3 is 14 residues long. The germline V and J ends were trimmed by 0 bases and 10 bases, with 14 bases remaining between them. CDR1 and CDR2 from the germline V gene are SGDLS and YYNGEE. CDR3 protein: CASSVGGTGLEQFF. Here the CDR3 DNA reads TGTGCCAGCAGCGTAGGGGGAACAGGGCTCGAGCAGTTCTTC. Variable domain in full (rest from reference TRBV9 and TRBJ2-1): DSGVTQTPKHLITATGQRVTLRCSPRSGDLSVYWYQQSLDQGLQFLIQYYNGEERAKGNILERFSAQQFPDLHSELNLSSLELGDSALYFCASSVGGTGLEQFFGPGTRLTVL.

This rearrangement joins TRBV11-2 to TRBJ1-5, with a tentative D call TRBD1 (5 bases). This CDR3 contains 16 residues. The germline V and J ends were trimmed by 2 bases and 0 bases, with 11 bases remaining between them. From germline, CDR1 is SGHAT and CDR2 FQNNGV. CDR3 in DNA: TGTGCCAGCAGCTTAAATACAGGATTTAGCAATCAGCCCCAGCATTTT. Its translation is CASSLNTGFSNQPQHF.

This clone was detected only a few times. This chain joins TRBV5-1 and TRBJ2-7; 7 nucleotides line up with TRBD1. Unmatched junction bases numbered 8, after V lost 2 bases and J lost 6 bases. This CDR3 region has 14 residues. Germline CDR1 and CDR2: SGHRS and YFSETQ. Here the CDR3 reads CASSLQGPLGEQYF. As DNA, the CDR3 is TGCGCCAGCAGCTTACAGGGGCCTCTGGGCGAGCAGTACTTC.